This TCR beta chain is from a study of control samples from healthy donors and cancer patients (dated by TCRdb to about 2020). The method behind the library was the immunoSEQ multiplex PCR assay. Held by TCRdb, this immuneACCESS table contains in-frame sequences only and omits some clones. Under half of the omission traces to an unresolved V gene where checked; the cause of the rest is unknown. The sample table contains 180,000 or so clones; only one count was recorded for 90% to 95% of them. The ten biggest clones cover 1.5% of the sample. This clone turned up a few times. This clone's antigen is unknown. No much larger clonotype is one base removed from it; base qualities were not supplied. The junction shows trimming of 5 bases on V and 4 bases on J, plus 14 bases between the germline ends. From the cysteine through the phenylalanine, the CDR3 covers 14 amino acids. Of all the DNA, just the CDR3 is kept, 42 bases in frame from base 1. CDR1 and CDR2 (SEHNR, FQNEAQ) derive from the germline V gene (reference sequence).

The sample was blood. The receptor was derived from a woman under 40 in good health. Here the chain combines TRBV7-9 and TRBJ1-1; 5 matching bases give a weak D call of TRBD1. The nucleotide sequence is TGTGCCAGCAGCACCCACAGGTCCCCCACTGAAGCTTTCTTT. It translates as CASSTHRSPTEAFF.